This entry is about one T cell receptor (beta chain). The entry originates in a study of liver allograft versus peripheral blood T cells. In the study overall: Comparative analysis was performed on T cell receptor repertoires from transplanted livers and from recipients' peripheral blood.

TCRdb reanalysed the reads using MiXCR and keeps one entry per CDR3 protein. The sample yields some 2,700 distinct CDR3 sequences, about a sixth seen once. The ends lost 6 bases at V and 1 base at J; junction bases unmatched: 6. Germline lookup yields CDR1 MDHEN and CDR2 SYDVKM. This CDR3 contains 15 residues. The TCR sequence derives from a human patient who had a liver transplant. The graft donor may have contributed some T cells. The genes are TRBV28 and TRBJ1-5, with 7 bases lining up with TRBD1. CDR3 nucleotides: TGTGCCAGCAGACCCTGGACAGGAAGCAATCAGCCCCAGCATTTT. Translating gives CASRPWTGSNQPQHF.